This T cell receptor (beta chain) stems from a study of response to subunit inactivated influenza vaccine (dated by TCRdb to the late 2010s). About the full investigation: Deep quantitative profiling of the T cell receptor repertoire was used in the study to follow responses to a trivalent subunit inactivated influenza vaccine.

The time point label for this specimen denotes: 45 days after influenza vaccine administration. Details on this clonotype: Its antigen remains unidentified. The input lacks base qualities; no much larger clone sits a single base away.

V was cut back by 4 bases and J by 8 bases, leaving a gap of 11 bases between them. From a lookup of the germline V gene (reference sequence), CDR1 and CDR2 are LGHDT and YNNKEL. The CDR3 runs 13 residues from the cysteine to the phenylalanine. The read is trimmed to its CDR3 DNA, 39 bases read in frame from base 1. The library came from RT-PCR. The listed sequencing device is Illumina HiSeq 2500. The public reads were run again by TCRdb, first through fastp at Q25 and then through MiXCR, and only productive beta chains were kept. Rows are combined by CDR3 protein, so each entry shows the most common genes and DNA. In all, the sample holds around 480,000 distinct CDR3 sequences, and roughly 9.8% of those were seen once. The ten top clones hold about 12% of the sample. The study at large found these results: It was suggested by the authors that each seasonal influenza vaccination may recruit only a limited number of new T cells.

The chain couples TRBV3-1 to TRBJ1-4; the D gene cannot be named for sure. This TCR was sampled from a man aged 45-65 years who received an inactivated influenza vaccine. Donor details come from another sample of the same person, matched by shared clones. This material consisted of PBMCs from blood, taken more than 35 days after vaccination. The CDR3 reads as follows: CASSPLIREKLFF. The sequenced DNA: TGTGCCAGCAGCCCCCTGATAAGGGAAAAACTGTTTTTT.